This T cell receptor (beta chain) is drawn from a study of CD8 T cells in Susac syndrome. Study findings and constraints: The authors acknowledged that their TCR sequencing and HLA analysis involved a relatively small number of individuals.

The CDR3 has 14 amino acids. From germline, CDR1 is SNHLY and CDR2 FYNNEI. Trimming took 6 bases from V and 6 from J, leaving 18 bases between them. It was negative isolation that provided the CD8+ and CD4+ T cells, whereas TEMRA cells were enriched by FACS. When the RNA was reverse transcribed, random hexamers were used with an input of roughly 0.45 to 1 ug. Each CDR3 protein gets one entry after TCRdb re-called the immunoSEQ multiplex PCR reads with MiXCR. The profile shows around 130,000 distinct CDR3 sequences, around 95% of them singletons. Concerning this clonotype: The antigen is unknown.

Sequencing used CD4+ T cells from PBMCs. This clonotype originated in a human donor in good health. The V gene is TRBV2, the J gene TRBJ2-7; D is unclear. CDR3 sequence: CASREPQENREQYF. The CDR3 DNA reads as TGTGCCAGCAGGGAACCCCAGGAGAATCGCGAGCAGTACTTC.